Listed here are 17 T cell receptor beta chains from one sample, sequenced in a study of blood T cell repertoires in COVID-19. Sequenced by immunoSEQ multiplex PCR; TCRdb stores in-frame clones only, minus some. The sample yields around 230,000 clones, around 89% seen once. Input material: PBMCs or T cells enriched from blood (not recorded which). The source of these receptors is a woman in her 30s who had recovered from COVID-19.

The rearrangement uses TRBV5-1 and TRBJ2-2; 14 positions agree with TRBD2. Germline trimming cut 5 bases from V and 2 bases from J; bases unmatched to any gene: 5. The CDR3 length is 17 residues. Germline V lookup: CDR1 SGHRS, CDR2 YFSETQ. CDR3 sequence: CASRRTSGGINTGELFF. For the CDR3, the DNA is TGCGCCAGCAGGAGGACTAGCGGGGGGATTAACACCGGGGAGCTGTTTTTT.

V is TRBV5-1 and J is TRBJ1-4, with 9 bases identical to TRBD1. The CDR3 runs 15 residues. Germline trimming cut 0 bases from V and 7 bases from J; bases unmatched to any gene: 4. Germline lookup yields CDR1 SGHRS and CDR2 YFSETQ. CDR3 nucleotides: TGCGCCAGCAGCTTGGGGGACAGGGAGTTTGAAAAACTGTTTTTT. This gives the protein CASSLGDREFEKLFF.

This clone was observed a few times. J is TRBJ2-1 and V is TRBV7-8, with D possibly being TRBD1 (6 bases). This CDR3 comprises 15 residues. Germline values: CDR1 SGHVS, CDR2 FQNEAQ. Trimming stripped 5 bases from V and 2 bases from J, with 13 bases between. The CDR3 bases are TGTGCCAGCAGCCCCAGGGGTTTTCCCTACAATGAGCAGTTCTTC. Its translation is CASSPRGFPYNEQFF.

This rearrangement joins TRBV4-3 to TRBJ2-2, with TRBD2 matching 7 bases. V lost 4 bases to trimming and J lost 6 bases; unmatched junction nucleotides: 5. The CDR3 spans 14 residues. Per the germline V gene, CDR1 is LGHNA and CDR2 is YSLEER. The DNA for the CDR3 is TGCGCCAGCAGCCCCCTTGGGGGGGCCGGGGAGCTGTTTTTT. Translating gives CASSPLGGAGELFF.

The J gene is TRBJ2-3, the V gene TRBV9; 10 bases are a match to TRBD1. Per germline, CDR1 SGDLS and CDR2 YYNGEE. V shed 4 bases and J 4 bases; nucleotides not matched to a gene: 12. The CDR3 has 17 amino acids. The chain's CDR3 is CASSIQAGTGVPDTQYF. The CDR3 bases are TGTGCCAGCAGCATACAAGCCGGGACAGGGGTCCCAGATACGCAGTATTTT.

This chain uses TRBV5-3 with TRBJ2-7; the D is unclear. TRBV5-3 is labeled an ORF, and its function is uncertain. The CDR3 sequence is 10 residues long. Trimming pared 6 bases from V and 6 bases from J, leaving 7 bases between. The CDR3 DNA follows: TGTGCCAGAACGAGTGGCGAGCAGTACTTC. Residues: CARTSGEQYF.

This chain uses TRBV5-4 with TRBJ2-5, with TRBD2 matching 14 bases. Germline V CDR1 and CDR2: SGHNT, YYREEE (reference sequence). The CDR3 extends over 17 amino acids. The ends lost 3 bases at V and 7 bases at J; junction bases unmatched: 11. This CDR3 is CASSSPGTSGGGGTQYF. CDR3 DNA sequence: TGTGCCAGCAGCTCCCCCGGGACTAGCGGGGGCGGGGGGACCCAGTACTTC.

The gene calls are TRBV4-2 and TRBJ1-2, with D maybe TRBD1 (5 bases). CDR1 and CDR2 (germline): LGHNA, YNFKEQ. There are 15 residues in the CDR3. V lost 4 bases and J lost 4, with 16 bases in between. The CDR3 bases are TGTGCCAGCAGCCCCCTCCAGGGACTTCCCTATGGCTACACCTTC. Translating gives CASSPLQGLPYGYTF.

This clone was recorded once. CDR3 DNA sequence: TGTGCCAGCAGTGAATTGCCCAGGGTGAACACTGAAGCTTTCTTT. This encodes CASSELPRVNTEAFF. The V and J genes are TRBV6-1 and TRBJ1-1, with a tentative D call TRBD1 (5 bases). The CDR3 sequence is 15 residues long. Deletions cut 2 bases from V and 0 bases from J, with 10 bases between. CDR1 MNHNS and CDR2 SASEGT come from the germline V gene.

The V call is TRBV7-9, the J call TRBJ2-7, with TRBD1 matching over 8 bases. Germline trimming cut 2 bases from V and 4 bases from J; bases unmatched to any gene: 10. Germline V gene lookup returns CDR1 SEHNR and CDR2 FQNEAQ (reference sequence). CDR3 length: 16 amino acids. Here the CDR3 reads CASSLRRGTGTYEQYF. The CDR3 DNA follows: TGTGCCAGCAGCTTACGCCGCGGGACAGGAACTTACGAGCAGTACTTC. Full variable domain (rest looked up from reference TRBV7-9 and TRBJ2-7): DTGVSQNPRHKITKRGQNVTFRCDPISEHNRLYWYRQTLGQGPEFLTYFQNEAQLEKSRLLSDRFSAERPKGSFSTLEIQRTEQGDSAMYLCASSLRRGTGTYEQYFGPGTRLTVT.

V gene TRBV9 combines with J gene TRBJ1-4, with TRBD1 identical over 7 bases. Per germline, CDR1 SGDLS and CDR2 YYNGEE. The CDR3 loop spans 14 amino acids. The V segment lost 3 bases and the J segment 8 bases; nucleotides outside the gene matches: 7. CDR3 protein: CASSEGAQQEKLFF. CDR3 nucleotides: TGTGCCAGCAGCGAGGGGGCTCAACAGGAAAAACTGTTTTTT.

Here the CDR3 reads CASSSLQGGTDTQYF. The DNA of the CDR3 is TGCGCCAGCAGCTCTCTACAGGGAGGCACAGATACGCAGTATTTT. V gene TRBV5-1 combines with J gene TRBJ2-3; possibly TRBD1 for D (6 bases). With 3 bases removed from V and 1 base from J, the gap between germline ends came to 12 bases. The CDR3 totals 15 residues. CDR1 is SGHRS, CDR2 YFSETQ, per germline.

V is TRBV7-9 and J is TRBJ2-2, with 7 bases identical to TRBD1. This CDR3 is 17 amino acids long. The V segment lost 1 base and the J segment 5 bases; nucleotides outside the gene matches: 10. Germline assignment: CDR1 SEHNR and CDR2 FQNEAQ (reference sequence). The chain's CDR3 is CASSLVHIGGATGELFF. The CDR3 DNA reads as TGTGCCAGCAGCTTAGTGCATATAGGGGGCGCAACCGGGGAGCTGTTTTTT.

The chain uses TRBV11-3 and TRBJ2-1; possible D gene TRBD1, 5 bases. The length of the CDR3 is 16 residues. V was clipped by 6 bases and J by 0 bases, with 15 bases between them. CDR1 and CDR2 (germline): SGHNT, YENEEA. DNA of the CDR3: TGTGCCAGCAGGTACAGGTTCTCGAGCTCCTACAATGAGCAGTTCTTC. This codes for CASRYRFSSSYNEQFF.

The chain joins TRBV6-1 to TRBJ2-3; the D gene is possibly TRBD1 (5 bases). CDR3 length: 18 residues. From germline, CDR1 is MNHNS and CDR2 SASEGT. Trimming removed 0 bases at V and 2 bases at J, with 18 bases between. CDR3: CASSEARSQGPYTDTQYF. For the CDR3, the DNA is TGTGCCAGCAGTGAAGCGCGATCCCAGGGTCCCTACACAGATACGCAGTATTTT.

The V and J genes are TRBV5-1 and TRBJ2-1; 10 bases align to TRBD1. This CDR3 is 15 amino acids long. Germline V gene data show CDR1 as SGHRS and CDR2 as YFSETQ. V lost 4 bases, J lost 2 bases, and 3 bases stayed unmatched. CDR3 protein: CASSTGQGAYNEQFF. CDR3 sequence (DNA): TGCGCCAGCAGCACCGGACAGGGGGCCTACAATGAGCAGTTCTTC.

This chain connects TRBV19 to TRBJ1-6, with a tentative D call TRBD1 (6 bases). CDR3 length: 15 amino acids. Germline V gene lookup returns CDR1 LNHDA and CDR2 SQIVND (reference sequence). V was pared by 7 bases and J by 6 bases, with 16 bases between. The CDR3 region is CASTPHAGVNSPLHF. The CDR3 region has the DNA TGTGCCAGTACCCCTCATGCAGGGGTTAATTCACCCCTCCACTTT.